This T cell receptor (beta chain) was observed in a study of blood T cells in healthy people across ages. Study outcomes and limitations: Significant beta diversity loss was already apparent by age roughly 44, declining roughly linearly.

The authors ran a second PCR of roughly 6 to 12 cycles using a sample-barcoded 5' primer and a J-beta primer mix. MiXCR was run by TCRdb on the 5' RACE reads, yielding one entry per CDR3 protein. The sample consists of some 1 million distinct CDR3 sequences, 40% to 50% of them appearing once. For this clonotype: Its antigen remains unidentified.

Caucasian, healthy and from Russia, the donors were aged between roughly 6 and 95. The draw of peripheral blood yielded approximately 10 milliliters from each donor. Samples each yielded at least 6 micrograms of total RNA. Germline V gene sequence: CDR1 SEHNR, CDR2 FQNEAQ (reference sequence). This CDR3 contains 12 residues. The germline V and J ends were trimmed by 2 bases and 13 bases, with 14 bases remaining between them. The clonotype originates from a woman aged 55-70 years in good health. This sequence joins TRBV7-9 and TRBJ2-5; perhaps TRBD2 as D (5 bases). The specimen was blood. CDR3 DNA sequence: TGTGCCAGCAGCTTAATCGGAGCAGCGGTGTACTTC. Translation: CASSLIGAAVYF.